This entry lists 2 T cell receptor beta chains sequenced from one sample in a study of CD8+ T cells in alopecia areata. Extracted from the samples, RNA was reverse transcribed into cDNA to serve as the sequencing template. Sequenced by immunoSEQ multiplex PCR; TCRdb stores in-frame clones only, minus some. The sample consists of roughly 180,000 clones, 40% to 65% of them appearing once. Treatment specified: oral pan-JAK inhibitor, 5-10 mg twice daily. Sequencing used CD8+ T cells sorted from blood, obtained around week 54, from a patient treated with tofacitinib. The source is a human donor with alopecia areata.

The chain employs TRBV7-2 and TRBJ2-1; 13 bases are shared with TRBD2. The V gene's germline CDR1 is SGHTA and CDR2 FQGNSA. Trimming cost V 0 bases and J 6 bases; bases outside gene matches: 2. The CDR3 loop spans 16 amino acids. CDR3 sequence reads: CASSLARLAGGNEQFF. CDR3 DNA: TGTGCCAGCAGCTTAGCGCGACTAGCGGGGGGCAATGAGCAGTTCTTC.

This clone was found a few times. The rearrangement links TRBV7-9 to TRBJ2-5; 7 positions match TRBD2. The CDR3 runs 13 residues. V lost 8 bases and J lost 3; bases outside the gene matches: 6. Germline V gene data show CDR1 as SEHNR and CDR2 as FQNEAQ (reference sequence). The CDR3 spells CASQLAVEETQYF. The DNA of the CDR3 is TGTGCCAGCCAGCTAGCGGTAGAAGAGACCCAGTACTTC.